This T cell receptor (beta chain) was identified in a study of PD-1 blockade in mismatch repair-deficient tumors. This clone appeared a single time. Its antigen is not identified. Germline assignment: CDR1 MDHEN and CDR2 SYDVKM. The CDR3 covers 20 residues. V shed 6 bases, J shed 4 bases, and the junction held 23 bases outside the gene matches. Broader study findings: Tumor-resident clones, often absent from pretreatment blood, expanded after pembrolizumab and then contracted.

Assay: immunoSEQ multiplex PCR; the TCRdb copy retains only in-frame clones and omits some. The sample gives about 38,000 clones, more than 75% of which show up once; over 20% is in the top ten. The source is an adult with mismatch repair-deficient cancer. Source: peripheral blood, taken 4 weeks after starting pembrolizumab. This chain links TRBV28 with TRBJ1-5, with 8 nucleotides matching TRBD1. CDR3 DNA: TGTGCCAGCAGCCTGATTGGGTGGAGACAGGGGTCCCTCTTAAATCAGCCCCAGCATTTT. Translating it yields CASSLIGWRQGSLLNQPQHF.